The rows below give T cell receptor beta chains drawn from one sample of a study of T-cell reconstitution after alpha-beta-depleted transplantation in children. TCRdb ran MiXCR on the PCR reads and lists one entry per CDR3 protein. The table includes fewer than 550,000 distinct CDR3 sequences, 10% to 13% detected once. The sample in question was PBMCs, obtained before TCRalphabeta/CD19-depleted stem cell transplant. The receptor set was obtained from a child younger than 10 with inherited bone marrow failure, due to receive a stem cell transplant. CDR3s include the opening cysteine and the closing phenylalanine or tryptophan. A D gene is named only where the DNA matches it firmly. Part of the rows lack a size; the others show once, few, many or a class for expanded clones.

TRBJ1-5	TRBV6-1	few	-	CASMIRVGAAYSNQPQHF	TGTGCCAGCATGATTAGGGTAGGGGCAGCATATAGCAATCAGCCCCAGCATTTT
TRBJ2-5	TRBV12-3/TRBV12-4	few	-	CASIGLKETQYF	TGTGCCAGCATCGGGCTCAAAGAGACCCAGTACTTC
TRBJ2-3	TRBV27	many	-	CASSFRTPSTDTQYF	TGTGCCAGCAGTTTCCGGACTCCTAGCACAGATACGCAGTATTTT
TRBJ1-2	TRBV6-1	many	TRBD1	CASSRTGPRSGYTF	TGTGCCAGCAGCCGGACAGGACCTAGATCGGGCTACACCTTC
TRBJ2-7	TRBV7-8	-	-	CASSPGTGRSSGPSYEQYF	TGTGCCAGCAGCCCGGGGACAGGGAGGTCTAGCGGGCCCTCCTACGAGCAGTACTTC
TRBJ1-1	TRBV27	few	-	CASSLSGPSEAFF	TGTGCCAGCAGCCTGTCAGGGCCGAGTGAAGCTTTCTTT
TRBJ2-1	TRBV20-1	many	TRBD2	CSASLAGSNEQFF	TGCAGTGCTAGCCTAGCGGGGTCCAATGAGCAGTTCTTC
TRBJ2-7	TRBV4-1	few	-	CASSQGPTGTYEQYF	TGCGCCAGCAGCCAAGGCCCGACAGGGACTTATGAGCAGTACTTC
TRBJ1-1	TRBV19	many	TRBD1	CASSLRTGYEAFF	TGTGCCAGTAGTTTACGGACAGGTTATGAAGCTTTCTTT
TRBJ2-3	TRBV15	many	TRBD1	CATSRTGYTDTQYF	TGTGCCACCAGCAGGACAGGGTACACAGATACGCAGTATTTT
TRBJ2-5	TRBV5-4	many	TRBD1	CASRLDRAQTQYF	TGTGCCAGCAGACTAGACAGGGCGCAGACCCAGTACTTC
TRBJ2-7	TRBV6-5	few	TRBD2	CASSYSMPSGTEQYF	TGTGCCAGCAGTTACTCGATGCCTAGCGGGACCGAGCAGTACTTC